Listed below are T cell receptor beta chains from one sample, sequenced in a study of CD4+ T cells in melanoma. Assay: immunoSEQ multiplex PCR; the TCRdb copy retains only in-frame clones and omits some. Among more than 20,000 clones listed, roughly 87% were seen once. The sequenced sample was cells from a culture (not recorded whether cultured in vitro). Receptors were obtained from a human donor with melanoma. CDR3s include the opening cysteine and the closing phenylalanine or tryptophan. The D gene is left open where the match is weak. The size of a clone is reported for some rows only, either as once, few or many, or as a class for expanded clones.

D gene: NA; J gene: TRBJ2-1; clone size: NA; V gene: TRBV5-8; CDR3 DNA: TGTGCCAGTGTACCGGACTTACCTTACAGTGAGCAGTTCTTC; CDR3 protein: CASVPDLPYSEQFF
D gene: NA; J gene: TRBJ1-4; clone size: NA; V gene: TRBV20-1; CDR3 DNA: TGCAGTGCTAGTCCAGTCGAAAAACTGTTTTTT; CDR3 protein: CSASPVEKLFF
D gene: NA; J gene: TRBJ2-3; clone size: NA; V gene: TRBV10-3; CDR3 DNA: TGTGCCATCCAGGAGGGGGGCACAGATACGCAGTATTTT; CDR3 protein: CAIQEGGTDTQYF
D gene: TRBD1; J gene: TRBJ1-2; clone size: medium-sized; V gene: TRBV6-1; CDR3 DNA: TGTGCCAGCGAACAGGGGAACTATGGCTACACCTTC; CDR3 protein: CASEQGNYGYTF
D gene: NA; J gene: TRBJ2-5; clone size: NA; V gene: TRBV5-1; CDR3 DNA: TGCGCCAGCAGCTCAGACCCCCAAGAGACCCAGTACTTC; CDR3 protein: CASSSDPQETQYF
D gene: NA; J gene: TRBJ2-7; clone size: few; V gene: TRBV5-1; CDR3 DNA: TGCGCCAGCAGCCGGACTTCAGTAGCCCCCTACGAGCAGTACTTC; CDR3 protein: CASSRTSVAPYEQYF
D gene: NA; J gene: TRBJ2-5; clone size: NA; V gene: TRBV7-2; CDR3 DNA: TGTGCCAGCAGCCCGAGGGGGGGGACCCAGTACTTC; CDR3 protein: CASSPRGGTQYF
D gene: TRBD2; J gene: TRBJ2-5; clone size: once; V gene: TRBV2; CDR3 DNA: TGTGCCAGCAGTGAATGGGTTAGCGGGGGGGCATACCAAGAGACCCAGTACTTC; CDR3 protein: CASSEWVSGGAYQETQYF
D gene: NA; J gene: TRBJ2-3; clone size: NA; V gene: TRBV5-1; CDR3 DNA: TGCGCCAGCAGCCTGATCGCAGGAAGGGCAACAGATACGCAGTATTTT; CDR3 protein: CASSLIAGRATDTQYF
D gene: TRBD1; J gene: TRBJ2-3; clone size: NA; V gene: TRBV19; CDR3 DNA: TGTGCCAGTAGTGGGGACAGGGGAATTTACACAGATACGCAGTATTTT; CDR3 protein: CASSGDRGIYTDTQYF
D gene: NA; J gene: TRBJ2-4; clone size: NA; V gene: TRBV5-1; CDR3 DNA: TGCGCCAGCAGCTTGCGGCCCATCAGCGAATTAGCCAAAAACATTCAGTACTTC; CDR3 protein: CASSLRPISELAKNIQYF
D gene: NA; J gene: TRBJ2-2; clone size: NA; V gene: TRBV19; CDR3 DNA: TGTGCCAGTAGTATTTGGGGTGTCACCGGGGAGCTGTTTTTT; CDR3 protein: CASSIWGVTGELFF
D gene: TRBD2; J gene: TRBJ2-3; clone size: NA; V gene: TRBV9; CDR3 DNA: TGTGCCAGCAGCGTAGTTCCTAGCGGGGGGGCAGATACGCAGTATTTT; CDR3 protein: CASSVVPSGGADTQYF
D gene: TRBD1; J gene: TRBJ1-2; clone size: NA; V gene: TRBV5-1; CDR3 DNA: TGCGCCAGCAGCTTGGGCGGGACAGGGGGGCAAGGCTACACCTTC; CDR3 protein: CASSLGGTGGQGYTF
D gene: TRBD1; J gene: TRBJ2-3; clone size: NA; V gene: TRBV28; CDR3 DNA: TGTGCCAGCAGTTCGTGGACAGGGCGAGGCGTTTTTAATGTGGCAGATACGCAGTATTTT; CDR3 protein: CASSSWTGRGVFNVADTQYF
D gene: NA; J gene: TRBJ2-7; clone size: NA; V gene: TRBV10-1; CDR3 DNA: TGCGCCAGGAAAGAGACTCCCCAACAGTACTTC; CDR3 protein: CARKETPQQYF
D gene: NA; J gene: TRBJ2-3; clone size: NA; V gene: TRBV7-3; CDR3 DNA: TGTGCCAGCAGCTTAGTGGTCACAGATACGCAGTATTTT; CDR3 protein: CASSLVVTDTQYF
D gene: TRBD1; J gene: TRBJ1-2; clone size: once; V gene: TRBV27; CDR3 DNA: TGTGCCAGCAGTTTTTTGGGACAGGTGAATGGCTACACCTTC; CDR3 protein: CASSFLGQVNGYTF
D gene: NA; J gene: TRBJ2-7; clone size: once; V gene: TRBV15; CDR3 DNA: TGTGCCACCAGCAGGTCTCCTGGGGGGACAAGACTTTCCGAGCAGTACTTC; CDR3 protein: CATSRSPGGTRLSEQYF
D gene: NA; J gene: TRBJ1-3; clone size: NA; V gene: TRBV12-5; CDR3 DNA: TGTGCTAGTGGTGAGGCCTCTGGAAACACCATATATTTT; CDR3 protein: CASGEASGNTIYF
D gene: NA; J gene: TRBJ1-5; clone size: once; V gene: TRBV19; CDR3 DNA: TGTGCCAGTAGTAGGCAGGGAGGCAGCAATCAGCCCCAGCATTTT; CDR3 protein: CASSRQGGSNQPQHF
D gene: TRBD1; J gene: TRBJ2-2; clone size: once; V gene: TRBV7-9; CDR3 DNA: TGTGCCAGCAGTTCCGGGACAGGGTGGTTCGGGGAGCTGTTTTTT; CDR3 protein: CASSSGTGWFGELFF
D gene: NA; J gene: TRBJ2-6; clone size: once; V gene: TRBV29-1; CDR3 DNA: TGCAGCGTTGGGGAACTTGAGGGGACCAACGTCCTGACTTTC; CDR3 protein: CSVGELEGTNVLTF
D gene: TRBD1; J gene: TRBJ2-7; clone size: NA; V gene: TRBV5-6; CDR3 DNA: TGTGCCAGCAGCGTGGACAGGATCTCCTACGAGCAGTACTTC; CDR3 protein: CASSVDRISYEQYF
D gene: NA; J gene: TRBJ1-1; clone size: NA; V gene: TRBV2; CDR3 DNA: TGTGCCAGCAGAGAGGGCTTCAGAGACACTGAAGCTTTCTTT; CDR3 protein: CASREGFRDTEAFF
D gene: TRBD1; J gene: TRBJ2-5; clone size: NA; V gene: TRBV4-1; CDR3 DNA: TGCGCCAGCAGCCCTACCGGGACAGCCAACCAAGAGACCCAGTACTTC; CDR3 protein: CASSPTGTANQETQYF
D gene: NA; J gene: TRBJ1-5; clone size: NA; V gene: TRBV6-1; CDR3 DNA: TGTGCCAGCAGTGAAAACGGGGGTTACCAGCCCCAGCATTTT; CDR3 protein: CASSENGGYQPQHF
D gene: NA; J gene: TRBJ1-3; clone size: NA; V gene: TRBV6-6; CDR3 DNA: TGTGCCAGCAGACAGGGAGCTGGAAACACCATATATTTT; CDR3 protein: CASRQGAGNTIYF
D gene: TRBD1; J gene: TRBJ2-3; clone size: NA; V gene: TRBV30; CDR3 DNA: TGTGCCTGGACACAGGGGGCCTCCACAGATACGCAGTATTTT; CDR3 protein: CAWTQGASTDTQYF
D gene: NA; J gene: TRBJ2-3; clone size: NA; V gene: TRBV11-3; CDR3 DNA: TGTGCCAGCAGCTTAGACGTATCTGATACGCAGTATTTT; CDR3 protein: CASSLDVSDTQYF
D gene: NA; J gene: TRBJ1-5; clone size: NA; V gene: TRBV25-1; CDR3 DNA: TGTGCCAGCGCCGAATCTGGCAATCAGCCCCAGCATTTT; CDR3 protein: CASAESGNQPQHF
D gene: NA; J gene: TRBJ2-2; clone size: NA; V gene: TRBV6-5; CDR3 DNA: TGTGCCAGCAGTTACGGGGGGGGCCGATCTGGGGAGCTGTTTTTT; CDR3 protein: CASSYGGGRSGELFF
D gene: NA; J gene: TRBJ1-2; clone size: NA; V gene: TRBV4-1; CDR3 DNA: TGCGCCAGCAGCCAGACCGGGACACAGAACTATGGCTACACCTTC; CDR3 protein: CASSQTGTQNYGYTF
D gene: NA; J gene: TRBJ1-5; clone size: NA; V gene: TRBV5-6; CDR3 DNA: TGTGCCAGCAGCTCCGAGAGCTATAGCAATCAGCCCCAGCATTTT; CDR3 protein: CASSSESYSNQPQHF
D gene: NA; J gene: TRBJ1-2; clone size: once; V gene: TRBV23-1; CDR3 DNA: TGCGCCAGCAGTCAACCGCCCCGACTAGGACAGACTTACGATAAAGAGGATGGCTACACCTTC; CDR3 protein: CASSQPPRLGQTYDKEDGYTF
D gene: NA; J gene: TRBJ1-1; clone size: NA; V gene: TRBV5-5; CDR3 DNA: TGTGCCAGCAGCTATACAGGATATGAAGCTTTCTTT; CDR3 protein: CASSYTGYEAFF
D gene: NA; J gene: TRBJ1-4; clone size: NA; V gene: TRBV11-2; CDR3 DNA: TGTGCCAGCAGCACCCCGACCTCGAATGAAAAACTGTTTTTT; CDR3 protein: CASSTPTSNEKLFF
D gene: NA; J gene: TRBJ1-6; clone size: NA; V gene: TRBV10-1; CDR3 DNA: TGCGCCAGCTCTACCGGCCCCCACGAGGCCCTCCACTTT; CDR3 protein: CASSTGPHEALHF
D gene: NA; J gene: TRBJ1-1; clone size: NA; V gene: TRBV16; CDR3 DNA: TGTGCCAGCAGCCAATCCCCCGCGGGAGCTTTCTTT; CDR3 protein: CASSQSPAGAFF
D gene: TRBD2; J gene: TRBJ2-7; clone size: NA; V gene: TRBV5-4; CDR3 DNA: TGTGCCAGCAGCCCGAGCGGGGGCCAAACCTACGAGCAGTACTTC; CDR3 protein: CASSPSGGQTYEQYF
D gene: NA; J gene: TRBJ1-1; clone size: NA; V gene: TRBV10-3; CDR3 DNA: TGTGCCATCAGTGAGTCGACTCTTGGAGGTTTCGAAGCTTTCTTT; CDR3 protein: CAISESTLGGFEAFF
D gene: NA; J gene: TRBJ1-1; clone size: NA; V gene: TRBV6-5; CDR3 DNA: TGTGCCAGCAGTTCCCGTTTCACAGTTGAAGCTTTCTTT; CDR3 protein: CASSSRFTVEAFF